This T cell receptor beta chain was captured by sequencing in a study of control samples from healthy donors and cancer patients. Sequencing was performed with immunoSEQ multiplex PCR; in TCRdb, only in-frame clones are kept and a portion is missing. There are approximately 150,000 clones in the sample; 91% occur only once, and approximately 2% lies in the top ten. Germline CDR1 is SEHNR and CDR2 is FQNEAQ (reference sequence). The CDR3 sequence is 14 residues long. After removal of 5 bases from V and 7 bases from J, the junction contained 7 bases not matched to a gene. The rearrangement links TRBV7-9 to TRBJ1-2, with 10 bases that match TRBD1. The source of this sequence is a woman between 35 and 50 years old in good health. Sequenced input: blood. The chain's CDR3 is CASSQDRGSLGYTF. The DNA for the CDR3 is TGTGCCAGCAGCCAGGACAGGGGGAGTCTTGGCTACACCTTC.